The source of this T cell receptor (beta chain) is a study of blood T cell repertoires in COVID-19. Whole-study context: COVID-19 samples collected from the United States, Italy and Spain covered acute and convalescent phases.

J was trimmed by 7 bases and V by 4 bases; bases with no gene match: 4. Germline V CDR1 and CDR2: SGHTS, YDEGEE. This CDR3 has 12 amino acids. Measured with immunoSEQ multiplex PCR; TCRdb has only the in-frame clones, and not every one. The table shows more than 300,000 clones, with about 90% occurring only once. The Seattle site enrolled patients during active infection and followed them longitudinally. The TCR was taken from a woman between 50 and 59 years old with COVID-19, enrolled during active disease. The chain employs TRBV5-8 and TRBJ1-1, with 7 bases matching TRBD1. Sequencing input: peripheral blood. This CDR3 reads CASSLRDSEAFF. For the CDR3, the DNA is TGTGCCAGCAGCCTCCGGGACAGTGAAGCTTTCTTT.